Presented here are 5 T cell receptor beta chains from one specimen sequenced in a study of cytomegalovirus exposure and HLA in healthy donors. TCRdb's table, derived via immunoSEQ multiplex PCR, lists solely in-frame clones and lacks some. Here the sample spans about 190,000 clones, around 84% being singletons. Sequenced sample: PBMCs. These receptors were taken from a man younger than 30 in good health and CMV-seropositive.

The chain combines TRBV7-2 with TRBJ1-5; 7 nucleotides align to TRBD1. After removal of 5 bases from V and 0 bases from J, the junction contained 7 bases not matched to a gene. The CDR3 has 16 amino acids. The germline V gene encodes CDR1 SGHTA and CDR2 FQGNSA. CDR3 sequence: CASSARTGYSNQPQHF. CDR3 DNA sequence: TGTGCCAGCAGCGCCCGGACAGGTTATAGCAATCAGCCCCAGCATTTT.

The rearrangement links TRBV4-3 to TRBJ2-6; D might be TRBD1 (8 bases). Trimming took 4 bases from V and 0 from J, leaving 13 bases between them. The CDR3 loop spans 17 amino acids. CDR1 is LGHNA and CDR2 is YSLEER in the germline V gene. Here the CDR3 DNA reads TGCGCCAGCAGCCCACAGGGGGGGAACTCTGGGGCCAACGTCCTGACTTTC. Protein sequence: CASSPQGGNSGANVLTF.

The V and J genes are TRBV7-6 and TRBJ2-7; no reliable D call. The CDR3 runs to 13 residues. V lost 5 bases to trimming and J lost 6 bases, with 14 bases between them. The V gene's germline CDR1 is SGHVS and CDR2 FNYEAQ. CDR3 amino acids: CASSVNLGSEQYF. The CDR3 DNA follows: TGTGCCAGCAGCGTGAATCTAGGCTCCGAGCAGTACTTC. Looking up the rest from reference TRBV7-6 and TRBJ2-7 gives the full variable domain: GAGVSQSPRYKVTKRGQDVALRCDPISGHVSLYWYRQALGQGPEFLTYFNYEAQQDKSGLPNDRFSAERPEGSISTLTIQRTEQRDSAMYRCASSVNLGSEQYFGPGTRLTVT.

This clone was detected only once. The gene calls are TRBV19 and TRBJ1-1, with D unclear. This CDR3 comprises 14 residues. Germline lookup yields CDR1 LNHDA and CDR2 SQIVND (reference sequence). V lost 3 bases to trimming and J lost 2 bases, with 10 bases between them. CDR3 in amino acids: CASSMVLANTEAFF. DNA for the CDR3: TGTGCCAGTAGTATGGTGCTAGCCAACACTGAAGCTTTCTTT.

This chain connects TRBV27 to TRBJ2-7; 9 bases are shared with TRBD1. The germline V gene has CDR1 MNHEY and CDR2 SMNVEV (reference sequence). V dropped 6 bases and J dropped 6; count of bases not matched to a gene: 9. This CDR3 region has 14 residues. CDR3 loop: CASRRRDRAPEQYF. Here the CDR3 DNA reads TGTGCCAGCAGACGCCGGGACAGGGCTCCCGAGCAGTACTTC.